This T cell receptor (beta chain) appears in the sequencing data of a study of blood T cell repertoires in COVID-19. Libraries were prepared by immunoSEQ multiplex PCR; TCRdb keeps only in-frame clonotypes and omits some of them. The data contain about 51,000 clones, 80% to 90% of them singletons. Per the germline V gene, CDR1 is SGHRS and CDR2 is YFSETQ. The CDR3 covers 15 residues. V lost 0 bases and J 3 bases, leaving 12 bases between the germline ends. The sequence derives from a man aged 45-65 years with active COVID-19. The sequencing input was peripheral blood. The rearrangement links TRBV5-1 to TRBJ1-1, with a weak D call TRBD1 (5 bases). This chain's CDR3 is CASSLVLGVDTEAFF. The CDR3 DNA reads TGCGCCAGCAGCTTGGTATTAGGGGTTGACACTGAAGCTTTCTTT.